The 20 T cell receptor beta chains given below trace back to one sample, sequenced in a study of cytomegalovirus exposure and HLA in healthy donors. PCR used 60 Vbeta primers and 13 Jbeta primers. Assay used: immunoSEQ multiplex PCR; TCRdb lists only in-frame clones, some missing. The data contain some 85,000 clones, roughly 80% of them singletons. The sequenced sample was PBMCs. The receptors stem from a man in his late teens or twenties in good health and CMV-seronegative.

V is TRBV6-6 and J is TRBJ2-2; D not resolved. CDR1 is MNHNY, CDR2 SVGAGI, per germline (reference sequence). V dropped 5 bases and J dropped 2 bases, with 12 bases sitting between them. This CDR3 has 15 residues. In DNA, the CDR3 is TGTGCCAGCAGTACGAGGCAGCTTAACACCGGGGAGCTGTTTTTT. It translates to CASSTRQLNTGELFF.

This clone appeared once. The V gene is TRBV13, the J gene TRBJ2-1, with D unresolved. Deletions cut 1 base from V and 10 bases from J, with 11 bases between. The CDR3 runs 13 residues. Per the germline V gene, CDR1 is PRHDT and CDR2 is FYEKMQ (reference sequence). The CDR3: CASSLVGSPEQFF. The DNA for the CDR3 is TGTGCCAGCAGCTTAGTTGGCTCCCCGGAGCAGTTCTTC.

This clone has just one count. The V gene is TRBV27, the J gene TRBJ2-7; the match to TRBD1 covers 8 bases. Germline V gene lookup returns CDR1 MNHEY and CDR2 SMNVEV (reference sequence). V shed 0 bases, J shed 6 bases, and the junction held 4 bases outside the gene matches. This CDR3 spans 14 amino acids. The DNA of the CDR3 is TGTGCCAGCAGTTTATCCCGGACAGGGATCGAGCAGTACTTC. It yields the protein CASSLSRTGIEQYF.

This sequence joins TRBV19 and TRBJ2-7, with 10 nucleotides matching TRBD1. CDR1 LNHDA and CDR2 SQIVND come from the germline V gene (reference sequence). J was trimmed by 4 bases and V by 9 bases; bases with no gene match: 6. The CDR3 covers 13 residues. The CDR3 region is CASKGTGAYEQYF. The CDR3 nucleotides read TGTGCCAGCAAAGGGACAGGGGCATACGAGCAGTACTTC.

The chain has TRBV7-9 and TRBJ2-5, with no clear D. The CDR3 runs to 14 residues. CDR1 SEHNR and CDR2 FQNEAQ come from the germline V gene (reference sequence). Trimming took 5 bases from V and 2 from J, leaving 12 bases between them. This CDR3 reads CASSANGAQETQYF. As DNA, the CDR3 is TGTGCCAGCAGCGCGAATGGTGCACAAGAGACCCAGTACTTC.

The V gene is TRBV30, the J gene TRBJ1-3; D gene uncertain. The ends were cut back, 5 bases at V and 4 bases at J, with 9 bases in the middle. The CDR3 is 12 residues long. CDR1 GTSNPN and CDR2 SVGIG come from the germline V gene (reference sequence). The CDR3 protein is CAWAGGGNTIYF. CDR3 DNA sequence: TGTGCCTGGGCAGGAGGAGGAAACACCATATATTTT. The full variable domain, rest sourced from reference TRBV30 and TRBJ1-3, is SQTIHQWPATLVQPVGSPLSLECTVEGTSNPNLYWYRQAAGRGLQLLFYSVGIGQISSEVPQNLSASRPQDRQFILSSKKLLLSDSGFYLCAWAGGGNTIYFGEGSWLTVV.

The chain joins TRBV28 to TRBJ2-1; 7 bases agree with TRBD2. The V and J ends lost 8 bases and 10 bases, in that order; junction bases with no gene match: 8. The CDR3 has 12 residues. In germline, CDR1 is MDHEN, CDR2 SYDVKM. CDR3 residues: CASGGLVGEQFF. The DNA of the CDR3 is TGTGCCAGCGGAGGACTAGTCGGCGAGCAGTTCTTC. Full variable domain (outside the CDR3, taken from reference TRBV28 and TRBJ2-1): DVKVTQSSRYLVKRTGEKVFLECVQDMDHENMFWYRQDPGLGLRLIYFSYDVKMKEKGDIPEGYSVSREKKERFSLILESASTNQTSMYLCASGGLVGEQFFGPGTRLTVL.

The chain combines TRBV27 with TRBJ2-7; 8 nucleotides align to TRBD1. Germline V CDR1 and CDR2: MNHEY, SMNVEV (reference sequence). The CDR3 loop spans 15 amino acids. The trim removed 2 bases at V and 0 bases at J, leaving 3 bases unmatched. This chain's CDR3 is CASSLGTGASYEQYF. DNA for the CDR3: TGTGCCAGCAGTTTAGGGACAGGAGCCTCCTACGAGCAGTACTTC.

This sequence joins TRBV4-1 and TRBJ1-2, with 8 bases aligning to TRBD1. The CDR3 length is 17 residues. The V gene end was trimmed by 3 bases and the J gene end by 7 bases; junction bases not matched to a gene: 16. From germline, CDR1 is MGHRA and CDR2 YSYEKL. CDR3 region: CASSHPGGGQVQIGYTF. CDR3 in DNA: TGCGCCAGCAGCCACCCGGGTGGGGGACAGGTCCAAATTGGCTACACCTTC.

The CDR3 DNA is TGTGCCAGCAGCTTTTATGCAGGGGAAGCTTTCTTT. Its protein is CASSFYAGEAFF. This chain joins TRBV7-9 and TRBJ1-1; possible D gene TRBD1, 5 bases. Trimming removed 3 bases from V and 8 bases from J, with 10 bases in between. The CDR3 has 12 amino acids. Germline V lookup: CDR1 SEHNR, CDR2 FQNEAQ (reference sequence).

The chain joins TRBV6-6 to TRBJ2-1; TRBD2 is a possible D gene (6 bases). CDR1 MNHNY and CDR2 SVGAGI come from the germline V gene (reference sequence). V dropped 10 bases and J dropped 4 bases, with 17 bases sitting between them. The length of the CDR3 is 14 residues. For the CDR3, the DNA is TGTGCCACCCTGGACTACGCGCCTTACAATGAGCAGTTCTTC. It is translated as CATLDYAPYNEQFF.

V gene TRBV5-4 combines with J gene TRBJ2-3; TRBD2 matches 13 bases. V lost 4 bases and J lost 6; bases outside the gene matches: 11. The CDR3 contains 17 residues. Germline loops: CDR1 SGHNT, CDR2 YYREEE (reference sequence). The CDR3, as DNA: TGTGCCAGCAGCCTACGACTAGCGGGAGGCTTTGGGGATACGCAGTATTTT. It yields the protein CASSLRLAGGFGDTQYF.

The rearrangement links TRBV2 to TRBJ2-1; 10 bases agree with TRBD2. The V gene end was trimmed by 2 bases and the J gene end by 9 bases; junction bases not matched to a gene: 7. The CDR3 extends over 15 amino acids. The germline V gene has CDR1 SNHLY and CDR2 FYNNEI. CDR3 DNA sequence: TGTGCCAGCAGTGAACCGGGACTAGCGTTTGGTGAGCAGTTCTTC. Amino acid sequence: CASSEPGLAFGEQFF. Together with reference TRBV2 and TRBJ2-1, the CDR3 gives the full variable domain: EPEVTQTPSHQVTQMGQEVILRCVPISNHLYFYWYRQILGQKVEFLVSFYNNEISEKSEIFDDQFSVERPDGSNFTLKIRSTKLEDSAMYFCASSEPGLAFGEQFFGPGTRLTVL.

The chain recombines TRBV11-1 with TRBJ2-7, with 8 positions matching TRBD1. CDR1 and CDR2 from the germline V gene are SGHAT and FQDESV (reference sequence). The ends lost 3 bases at V and 5 bases at J; junction bases unmatched: 6. The CDR3 is made up of 14 amino acids. The CDR3 reads CASSLNRGVHEQYF. The DNA of the CDR3 is TGTGCCAGCAGCTTGAACAGGGGGGTCCACGAGCAGTACTTC.

This clone turned up a few times. The chain has TRBV27 and TRBJ2-5, with unresolved D. The better agreement between TRBJ2-7 and the DNA end casts doubt on the J call. Germline V gene lookup returns CDR1 MNHEY and CDR2 SMNVEV (reference sequence). The CDR3 loop spans 14 amino acids. CDR3 sequence reads: CASSSPWSSYEQYF. CDR3 nucleotides: TGTGCCAGCAGTTCCCCCTGGAGCTCCTACGAGCAGTACTTC.

The V and J genes are TRBV5-1 and TRBJ1-1; 7 nucleotides line up with TRBD1. Germline CDR1 reads SGHRS; CDR2 reads YFSETQ. This CDR3 has 13 residues. Losses at the gene ends were 7 bases for V and 6 bases for J; bases not matched to a gene: 9. The CDR3 DNA reads as TGCGCCAGCGGACAGGCCGGTCCGTCTGAAGCTTTCTTT. Translation: CASGQAGPSEAFF.

The count of this clone is one. The V gene is TRBV7-8, the J gene TRBJ1-1; the D is unclear. The V end lost 5 bases, the J end lost 4 bases, and 8 bases lay between the germline ends. Germline V gives CDR1 SGHVS, CDR2 FQNEAQ. The CDR3 totals 12 residues. The CDR3 sequence: CASSPTVTEAFF. The CDR3 nucleotides read TGTGCCAGCAGCCCTACCGTCACTGAAGCTTTCTTT.

The chain joins TRBV30 to TRBJ2-2, with 13 bases aligning to TRBD2. V was clipped by 1 base and J by 5 bases; unmatched bases: 1. This CDR3 region has 15 residues. Germline CDR1 reads GTSNPN; CDR2 reads SVGIG (reference sequence). CDR3 in amino acids: CAWSGGLAGTGELFF. The CDR3 nucleotides read TGTGCCTGGAGTGGGGGACTAGCGGGAACCGGGGAGCTGTTTTTT.

DNA of the CDR3: TGTGCCAGTAGTATAAGCGAATATCAGCCCCAGCATTTT. Protein sequence: CASSISEYQPQHF. The chain has TRBV19 and TRBJ1-5; D remains ambiguous. From germline, CDR1 is LNHDA and CDR2 SQIVND (reference sequence). The CDR3 totals 13 residues. V lost 2 bases, J lost 5 bases, and 7 bases lay in between.

To note about this clone: A read error may account for a junction end that differs from germline. This chain uses TRBV7-9 with TRBJ2-7; 7 bases map to TRBD2. The CDR3 totals 14 residues. The germline V gene encodes CDR1 SEHNR and CDR2 FQNEAQ (reference sequence). CDR3: CASSFPRGDYGQYF. Here the CDR3 DNA reads TGTGCCAGCAGCTTCCCTAGAGGGGACTACGGGCAGTACTTC.